A selection of T cell receptor beta chains follows, all from one sample in a study of blood T cell repertoires in COVID-19. The assay was immunoSEQ multiplex PCR, and TCRdb's table has in-frame clones only and misses some. The table includes roughly 160,000 clones, 83% detected once. Sequencing was done on a sample of peripheral blood. The origin of the receptors is a woman older than 75 with acute or convalescent COVID-19. CDR3s include the opening cysteine and the closing phenylalanine or tryptophan. D genes are given only for firm matches.

TRBV19	TRBJ2-2	TRBD1	CASSGQDVNTGELFF	TGTGCCAGTAGTGGACAGGATGTAAACACCGGGGAGCTGTTTTTT
TRBV6-2/TRBV6-3	TRBJ1-5	-	CASSYSGVGLQHF	TGTGCCAGCAGTTACTCAGGGGTGGGCCTCCAGCATTTT
TRBV11-3	TRBJ1-1	-	CASSLERSTEAFF	TGTGCCAGCAGCTTAGAACGGAGCACTGAAGCTTTCTTT
TRBV19	TRBJ1-5	-	CASSSYRDQPQHF	TGTGCCAGTAGTTCCTACAGGGATCAGCCCCAGCATTTT
TRBV6-1	TRBJ1-2	-	CASSELTLGYTF	TGTGCCAGCAGTGAATTGACACTGGGCTACACCTTC
TRBV5-1	TRBJ1-1	-	CASSSDGRDTEAFF	TGCGCCAGCAGCTCCGACGGGAGGGACACTGAAGCTTTCTTT
TRBV10-1	TRBJ2-5	TRBD1	CATAPGTVQETQYF	TGCGCCACGGCGCCCGGGACAGTCCAAGAGACCCAGTACTTC
TRBV7-2	TRBJ2-2	-	CASSPQGLTGELFF	TGTGCCAGCAGCCCGCAGGGATTGACCGGGGAGCTGTTTTTT
TRBV9	TRBJ1-4	-	CASSVGGVDEKLFF	TGTGCCAGCAGCGTAGGGGGCGTTGACGAAAAACTGTTTTTT
TRBV6-5	TRBJ2-3	-	CASRRTGGKNTQYF	TGTGCCAGCAGGAGAACAGGCGGAAAGAATACGCAGTATTTT
TRBV12-5	TRBJ1-2	-	CASGLSTGQLYGYTF	TGTGCTAGTGGTTTGTCAACAGGACAGCTCTATGGCTACACCTTC
TRBV11-2	TRBJ1-4	TRBD1	CASSFWTGEHEKLFF	TGTGCCAGCAGCTTTTGGACAGGGGAACATGAAAAACTGTTTTTT
TRBV6-1	TRBJ1-6	TRBD1	CASSKGTGLGNSPLHF	TGTGCCAGCAGTAAAGGGACAGGCCTGGGGAATTCACCCCTCCACTTT
TRBV9	TRBJ1-4	-	CASSVSASANEKLFF	TGTGCCAGCAGCGTGAGTGCTTCTGCTAATGAAAAACTGTTTTTT
TRBV29-1	TRBJ2-3	TRBD2	CSVALLAGGTDTQYF	TGCAGCGTCGCCTTACTAGCGGGGGGCACAGATACGCAGTATTTT
TRBV19	TRBJ1-5	-	CASSISIGVGQPQHF	TGTGCCAGTAGTATTAGCATAGGGGTAGGGCAGCCCCAGCATTTT
TRBV7-8	TRBJ2-7	-	CASSGGDRAYEQYF	TGTGCCAGCAGCGGCGGGGACAGAGCCTACGAGCAGTACTTC
TRBV5-1	TRBJ1-1	TRBD1	CASSLATTGANTEAFF	TGCGCCAGCAGCTTGGCCACCACAGGGGCTAACACTGAAGCTTTCTTT